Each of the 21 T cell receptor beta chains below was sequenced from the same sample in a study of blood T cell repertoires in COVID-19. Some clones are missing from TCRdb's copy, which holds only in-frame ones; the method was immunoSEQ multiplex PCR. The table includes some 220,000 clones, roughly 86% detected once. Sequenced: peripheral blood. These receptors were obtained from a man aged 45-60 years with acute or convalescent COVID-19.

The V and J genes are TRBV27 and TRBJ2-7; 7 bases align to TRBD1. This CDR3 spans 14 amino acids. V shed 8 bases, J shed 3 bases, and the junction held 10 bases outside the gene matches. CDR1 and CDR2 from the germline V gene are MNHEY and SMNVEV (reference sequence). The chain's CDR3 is CASRFSSGGYEQYF. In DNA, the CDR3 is TGTGCCAGCCGGTTCTCGTCAGGGGGCTACGAGCAGTACTTC.

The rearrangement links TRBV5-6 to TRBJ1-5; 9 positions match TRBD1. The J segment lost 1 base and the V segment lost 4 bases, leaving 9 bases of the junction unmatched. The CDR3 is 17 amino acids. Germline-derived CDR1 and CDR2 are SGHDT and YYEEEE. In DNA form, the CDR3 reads TGTGCCAGCAGCGGTGGGACAGGGCGGTTAAGCAATCAGCCCCAGCATTTT. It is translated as CASSGGTGRLSNQPQHF.

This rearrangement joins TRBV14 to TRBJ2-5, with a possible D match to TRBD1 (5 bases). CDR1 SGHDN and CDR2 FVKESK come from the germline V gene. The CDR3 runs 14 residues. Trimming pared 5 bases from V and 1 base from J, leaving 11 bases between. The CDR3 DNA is TGTGCCAGCAGCGCAGACGACAGCCAAGAGACCCAGTACTTC. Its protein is CASSADDSQETQYF.

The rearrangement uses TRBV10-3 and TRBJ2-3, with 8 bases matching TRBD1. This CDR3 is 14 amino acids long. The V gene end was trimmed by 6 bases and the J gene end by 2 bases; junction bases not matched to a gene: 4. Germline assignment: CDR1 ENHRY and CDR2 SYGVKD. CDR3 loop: CAIRRGQDTDTQYF. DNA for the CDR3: TGTGCCATCAGGAGGGGACAGGACACAGATACGCAGTATTTT.

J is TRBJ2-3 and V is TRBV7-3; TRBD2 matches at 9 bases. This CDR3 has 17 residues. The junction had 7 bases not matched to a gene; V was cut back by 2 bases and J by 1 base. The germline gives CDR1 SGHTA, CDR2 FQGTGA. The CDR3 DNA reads TGTGCCAGCAGCTTAGGACGCGGGGGGGATGGCACAGATACGCAGTATTTT. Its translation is CASSLGRGGDGTDTQYF.

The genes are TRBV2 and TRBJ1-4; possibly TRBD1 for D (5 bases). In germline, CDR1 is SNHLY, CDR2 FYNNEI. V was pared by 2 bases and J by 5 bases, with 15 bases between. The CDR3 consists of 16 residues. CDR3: CASSESQGGGNEKLFF. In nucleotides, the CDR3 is TGTGCCAGCAGTGAAAGTCAGGGTGGAGGGAATGAAAAACTGTTTTTT.

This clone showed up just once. CDR3 region: CASTPGQLVGKETQYF. The CDR3 DNA is TGTGCCAGCACTCCCGGGCAACTAGTGGGGAAAGAGACCCAGTACTTC. This sequence joins TRBV28 and TRBJ2-5, with TRBD2 as a possible D gene (5 bases). Looked up from germline, CDR1 is MDHEN and CDR2 is SYDVKM. There are 16 residues in the CDR3. The V end lost 7 bases, the J end lost 3 bases, and 21 bases lay between the germline ends. The full variable domain, with the rest looked up from reference TRBV28 and TRBJ2-5, is DVKVTQSSRYLVKRTGEKVFLECVQDMDHENMFWYRQDPGLGLRLIYFSYDVKMKEKGDIPEGYSVSREKKERFSLILESASTNQTSMYLCASTPGQLVGKETQYFGPGTRLLVL.

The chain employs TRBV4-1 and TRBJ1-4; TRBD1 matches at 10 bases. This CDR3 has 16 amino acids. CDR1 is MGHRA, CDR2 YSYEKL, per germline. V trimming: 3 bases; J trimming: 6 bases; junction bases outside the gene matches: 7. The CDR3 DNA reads TGCGCCAGCAGCCAGCCAGACAGGGGGCGAGATGAAAAACTGTTTTTT. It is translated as CASSQPDRGRDEKLFF.

The CDR3 region is CASSLRQGGGSGYTF. The CDR3 nucleotides are TGTGCCAGCAGTCTTCGACAGGGTGGGGGTAGTGGCTACACCTTC. V usage is TRBV6-6 and J usage is TRBJ1-2, with 7 bases identical to TRBD1. Germline V gene data show CDR1 as MNHNY and CDR2 as SVGAGI (reference sequence). V lost 5 bases to trimming and J lost 7 bases; unmatched junction nucleotides: 13. CDR3 size: 15 residues.

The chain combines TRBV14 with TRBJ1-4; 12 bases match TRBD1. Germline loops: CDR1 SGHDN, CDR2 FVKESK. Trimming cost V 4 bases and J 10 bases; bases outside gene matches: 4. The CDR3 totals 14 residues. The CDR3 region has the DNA TGTGCCAGCAGCCCCGGGACAGGGGGCGGAAAACTGTTTTTT. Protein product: CASSPGTGGGKLFF. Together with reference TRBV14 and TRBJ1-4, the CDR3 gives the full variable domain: EAGVTQFPSHSVIEKGQTVTLRCDPISGHDNLYWYRRVMGKEIKFLLHFVKESKQDESGMPNNRFLAERTGGTYSTLKVQPAELEDSGVYFCASSPGTGGGKLFFGSGTQLSVL.

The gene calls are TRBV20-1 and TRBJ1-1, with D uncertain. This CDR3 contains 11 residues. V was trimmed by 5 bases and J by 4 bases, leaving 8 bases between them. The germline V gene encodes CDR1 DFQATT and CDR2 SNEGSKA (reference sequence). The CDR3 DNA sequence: TGCAGTGCTCGCCCGGGCACTGAAGCTTTCTTT. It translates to CSARPGTEAFF.

CDR3 in amino acids: CASKRGQGTDTQYF. The CDR3 nucleotides are TGTGCCAGCAAAAGAGGACAGGGCACAGATACGCAGTATTTT. The V and J genes are TRBV27 and TRBJ2-3, with 7 bases that match TRBD1. Germline loops: CDR1 MNHEY, CDR2 SMNVEV (reference sequence). This CDR3 region has 14 residues. V lost 7 bases, J lost 1 base, and 5 bases stayed unmatched.

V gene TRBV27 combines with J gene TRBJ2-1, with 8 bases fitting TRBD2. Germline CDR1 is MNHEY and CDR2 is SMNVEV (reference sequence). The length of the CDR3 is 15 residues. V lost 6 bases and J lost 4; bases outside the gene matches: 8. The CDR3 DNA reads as TGTGCCAGCAGCCAACCGGGACTAGGGTACAATGAGCAGTTCTTC. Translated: CASSQPGLGYNEQFF.

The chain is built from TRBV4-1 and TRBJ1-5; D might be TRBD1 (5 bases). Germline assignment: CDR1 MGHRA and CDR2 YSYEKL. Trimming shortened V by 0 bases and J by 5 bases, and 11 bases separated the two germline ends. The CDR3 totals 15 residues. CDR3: CASSQDVDRYQPQHF. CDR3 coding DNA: TGCGCCAGCAGCCAAGACGTCGACAGATATCAGCCCCAGCATTTT.

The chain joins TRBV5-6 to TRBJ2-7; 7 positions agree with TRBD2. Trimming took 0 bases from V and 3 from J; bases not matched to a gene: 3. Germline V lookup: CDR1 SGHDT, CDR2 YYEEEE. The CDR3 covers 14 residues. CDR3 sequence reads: CASSLVTSSYEQYF. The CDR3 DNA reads TGTGCCAGCAGCTTGGTGACTAGCAGCTACGAGCAGTACTTC. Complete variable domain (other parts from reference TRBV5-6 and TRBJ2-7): DAGVTQSPTHLIKTRGQQVTLRCSPKSGHDTVSWYQQALGQGPQFIFQYYEEEERQRGNFPDRFSGHQFPNYSSELNVNALLLGDSALYLCASSLVTSSYEQYFGPGTRLTVT.

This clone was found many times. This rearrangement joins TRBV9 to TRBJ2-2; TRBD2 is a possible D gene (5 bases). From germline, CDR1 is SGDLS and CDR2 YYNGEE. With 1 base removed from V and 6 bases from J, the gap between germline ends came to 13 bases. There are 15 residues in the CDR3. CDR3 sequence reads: CASSVRGNRAGELFF. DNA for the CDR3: TGTGCCAGCAGCGTACGGGGTAACCGGGCCGGGGAGCTGTTTTTT.

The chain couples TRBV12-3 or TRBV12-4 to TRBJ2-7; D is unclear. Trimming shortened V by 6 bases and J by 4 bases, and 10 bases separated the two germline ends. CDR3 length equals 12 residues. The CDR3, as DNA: TGTGCCAGCAGCCCCTCCGGGTACGAGCAGTACTTC. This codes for CASSPSGYEQYF.

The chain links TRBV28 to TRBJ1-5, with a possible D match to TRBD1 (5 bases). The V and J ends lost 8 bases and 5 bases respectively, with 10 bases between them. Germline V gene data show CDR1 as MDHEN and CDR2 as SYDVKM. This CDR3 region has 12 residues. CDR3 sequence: CASLTDDQPQHF. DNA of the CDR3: TGTGCCAGCTTGACAGATGATCAGCCCCAGCATTTT.

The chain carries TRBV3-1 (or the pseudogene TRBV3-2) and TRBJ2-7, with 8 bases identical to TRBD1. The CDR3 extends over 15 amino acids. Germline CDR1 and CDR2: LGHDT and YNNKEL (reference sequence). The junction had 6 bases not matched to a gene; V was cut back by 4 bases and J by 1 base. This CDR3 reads CASSRTGGASYEQYF. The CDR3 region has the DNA TGTGCCAGCAGCCGAACAGGGGGAGCTTCCTACGAGCAGTACTTC.

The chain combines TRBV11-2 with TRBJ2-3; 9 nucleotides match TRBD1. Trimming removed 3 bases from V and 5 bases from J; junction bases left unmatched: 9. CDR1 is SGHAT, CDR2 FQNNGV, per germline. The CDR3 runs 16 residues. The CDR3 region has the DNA TGTGCCAGCAGCTTGGGGACAGGGTTTCCACAAGATACGCAGTATTTT. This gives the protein CASSLGTGFPQDTQYF.

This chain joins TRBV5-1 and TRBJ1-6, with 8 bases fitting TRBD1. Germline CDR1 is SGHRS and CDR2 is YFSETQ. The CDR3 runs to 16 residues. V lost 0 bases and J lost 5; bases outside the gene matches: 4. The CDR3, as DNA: TGCGCCAGCAGCTTGGTCGGACAGGGACATAATTCACCCCTCCACTTT. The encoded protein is CASSLVGQGHNSPLHF.